The rows below give T cell receptor beta chains drawn from one sample of a study of vaccination and CD4 T cells after COVID-19. TCRdb re-derived calls from the PCR reads in MiXCR, one entry per CDR3 protein. The sample includes 10,000 to 15,000 distinct CDR3 sequences, approximately 55% of them seen just once. These TCRs are of unknown antigen specificity. Sequenced input: CD4+ T cells from blood, cultured in vitro. The receptors derive from a human donor who had recovered from COVID-19. Each CDR3 is given with its conserved first and last residue. D genes are given only for firm matches. Size tells how often a clone was seen (once, few, many) or the class of an expanded clone, and some rows leave it out.

TRBV6-1	.	.	TRBJ1-5	CASRWEGMGQPQHF	TGTGCCAGCAGGTGGGAAGGAATGGGTCAGCCCCAGCATTTT
TRBV5-4	.	.	TRBJ1-3	CASSQTGPGNTIYF	TGTGCCAGCAGTCAAACAGGGCCAGGAAACACCATATATTTT
TRBV11-2	TRBD1	.	TRBJ2-7	CASSLNRGYEQYF	TGTGCCAGCAGCTTAAACAGGGGTTACGAGCAGTACTTC
TRBV6-2/TRBV6-3	TRBD1	few	TRBJ1-2	CASSGPDRGLFNYGYTF	TGTGCCAGCAGTGGCCCGGACAGGGGACTCTTTAACTATGGCTACACCTTC
TRBV18	.	.	TRBJ1-1	CASSPSAGPGEAFF	TGTGCCAGCTCACCTTCAGCGGGCCCCGGTGAAGCTTTCTTT
TRBV7-9	.	.	TRBJ2-2	CASSPLSAPGELFF	TGTGCCAGCAGTCCTCTTTCAGCCCCCGGGGAGCTGTTTTTT
TRBV7-2	TRBD1	.	TRBJ2-7	CASSLGQVTYEQYF	TGTGCCAGCAGCTTGGGACAGGTCACCTACGAGCAGTACTTC
TRBV2	.	.	TRBJ1-4	CASSRTGLATNEKLFF	TGTGCCAGCAGTCGCACAGGCTTGGCAACTAATGAAAAACTGTTTTTT
TRBV2	.	medium-sized	TRBJ1-2	CASSVFQGLYGYTF	TGTGCCAGCAGTGTCTTTCAGGGTCTCTATGGCTACACCTTC
TRBV2	.	.	TRBJ2-7	CASNQGSGLFYEQYF	TGTGCCAGCAACCAGGGGTCGGGCTTATTCTACGAGCAGTACTTC
TRBV27	.	few	TRBJ1-5	CASSLQGGNQPQHF	TGTGCCAGCAGCCTTCAAGGGGGCAATCAGCCCCAGCATTTT
TRBV30	TRBD2	.	TRBJ2-3	CACTFPGGGTDTQYF	TGTGCCTGTACTTTCCCCGGGGGGGGCACAGATACGCAGTATTTT
TRBV12-3/TRBV12-4	.	.	TRBJ2-5	CASRRRTEVGETQYF	TGTGCCAGCAGGCGCCGGACTGAGGTGGGGGAGACCCAGTACTTC
TRBV5-1	TRBD1	.	TRBJ2-3	CASSPLPGQGTDTQYF	TGCGCCAGCAGCCCACTCCCGGGACAGGGGACAGATACGCAGTATTTT
TRBV19	TRBD2	few	TRBJ2-3	CASSITASGTASTDTQYF	TGTGCCAGTAGTATAACGGCTAGCGGGACAGCTAGCACAGATACGCAGTATTTT
TRBV25-1	TRBD1	few	TRBJ1-6	CASSEYTGEKGSPLHF	TGTGCCAGCAGTGAATACACAGGGGAAAAAGGATCACCCCTCCACTTT
TRBV6-1	TRBD2	few	TRBJ2-5	CASGGGSETQYF	TGTGCCAGCGGCGGGGGATCAGAGACCCAGTACTTC
TRBV6-2/TRBV6-3	.	.	TRBJ1-1	CASSTGTEAFF	TGTGCCAGCAGTACAGGGACTGAAGCTTTCTTT
TRBV4-1	.	few	TRBJ2-2	CASSQDGFPGELFF	TGCGCCAGCAGCCAAGATGGATTCCCCGGGGAGCTGTTTTTT
TRBV7-2	TRBD2	.	TRBJ2-3	CASSLVRLATDTQYF	TGTGCCAGCAGCTTAGTGCGACTAGCGACAGATACGCAGTATTTT
TRBV20-1	.	.	TRBJ1-5	CSARDPRIASNQPQHF	TGCAGTGCTAGAGACCCTAGGATAGCGAGCAATCAGCCCCAGCATTTT
TRBV11-2	.	few	TRBJ2-6	CASSLVIGGGYSGANVLTF	TGTGCCAGCAGCTTAGTTATAGGGGGAGGCTACTCTGGGGCCAACGTCCTGACTTTC
TRBV12-3/TRBV12-4	TRBD1	.	TRBJ1-3	CASTPDRATGNTMYF	TGTGCCAGCACCCCGGACAGGGCCACTGGAAACACCATGTATTTT
TRBV12-3/TRBV12-4	TRBD1	.	TRBJ1-5	CASSSTGTNQPQHF	TGTGCCAGCAGTTCGACAGGGACCAATCAGCCCCAGCATTTT
TRBV7-8	.	once	TRBJ1-2	CASSLALGGGYTF	TGTGCCAGCAGCTTAGCCCTCGGGGGAGGCTACACCTTC
TRBV2	.	few	TRBJ2-1	CASSGNNEQFF	TGTGCCAGCAGTGGCAACAATGAGCAGTTCTTC
TRBV5-4	.	.	TRBJ1-2	CASSTGGVNVHYGYTF	TGTGCCAGCAGCACTGGGGGGGTTAACGTACATTATGGCTACACCTTC
TRBV4-1	.	.	TRBJ1-2	CASSQGEGFEYGYTF	TGCGCCAGCAGCCAAGGCGAGGGGTTCGAGTATGGCTACACCTTC
TRBV27	TRBD2	few	TRBJ2-2	CASSLLAGVWGGELFF	TGTGCCAGCAGTTTATTAGCGGGGGTTTGGGGCGGGGAGCTGTTTTTT
TRBV20-1	.	.	TRBJ2-5	CSARDPRGTQYF	TGCAGTGCTAGAGATCCGCGTGGGACCCAGTACTTC
TRBV19	TRBD2	.	TRBJ2-1	CASSYSGGISYNEQFF	TGTGCCAGTAGCTATAGCGGGGGGATCTCCTACAATGAGCAGTTCTTC
TRBV6-1	TRBD2	.	TRBJ2-2	CASTRTSGFQRVTGELFF	TGTGCCAGCACCAGAACTAGCGGTTTCCAGCGGGTCACCGGGGAGCTGTTTTTT
TRBV6-4	.	few	TRBJ1-2	CASSPGTVNYGYTF	TGTGCCAGCAGCCCTGGGACGGTTAACTATGGCTACACCTTC
TRBV12-3/TRBV12-4	.	.	TRBJ1-5	CASSKGIQPGPNQPQHF	TGTGCCAGCTCGAAAGGGATACAGCCGGGGCCCAATCAGCCCCAGCATTTT
TRBV7-6	TRBD2	.	TRBJ2-1	CASSSLAGGRNEQFF	TGTGCCAGCAGCTCTTTAGCGGGGGGGAGAAATGAGCAGTTCTTC
TRBV24-1	TRBD2	few	TRBJ2-2	CATRFGGAGELFF	TGTGCCACCCGATTTGGGGGGGCCGGGGAGCTGTTTTTT
TRBV25-1	.	few	TRBJ1-1	CASSEKKTPGLQAFF	TGTGCCAGCAGTGAAAAGAAAACTCCGGGACTGCAAGCTTTCTTT
TRBV6-2/TRBV6-3	.	.	TRBJ2-7	CASGSYEQYF	TGTGCCAGCGGTTCCTACGAGCAGTACTTC
TRBV27	.	few	TRBJ2-3	CASSRQDPDTQYF	TGTGCCAGCAGCCGACAGGACCCAGATACGCAGTATTTT
TRBV4-1	.	.	TRBJ2-5	CASSQLWARIETQYF	TGCGCCAGCAGCCAATTGTGGGCGAGGATAGAGACCCAGTACTTC
TRBV25-1	TRBD2	few	TRBJ2-5	CASSPTSGGLQETQYF	TGTGCCAGCAGTCCGACTAGCGGGGGACTACAAGAGACCCAGTACTTC
TRBV19	.	.	TRBJ1-4	CASSMAAVSEKLFF	TGTGCCAGTAGTATGGCGGCAGTCAGTGAAAAACTGTTTTTT
TRBV5-1	.	.	TRBJ1-2	CASSSDISRGSGYTF	TGCGCCAGCAGCTCCGATATTAGCCGGGGGTCTGGCTACACCTTC
TRBV6-2/TRBV6-3	TRBD1	few	TRBJ1-6	CASSYSFRQGVPNSPLHF	TGTGCCAGCAGTTACTCGTTCAGACAGGGCGTCCCGAATTCACCCCTCCACTTT
TRBV12-3/TRBV12-4	.	.	TRBJ1-1	CASTLEGEAFF	TGTGCCAGCACCCTCGAGGGTGAAGCTTTCTTT
TRBV6-1	TRBD2	few	TRBJ2-3	CASSLLLAGAGNTQYF	TGTGCCAGCAGTCTGCTGCTAGCGGGGGCCGGAAATACGCAGTATTTT
TRBV10-3	.	.	TRBJ1-1	CATGTAGRGITEAFF	TGTGCCACCGGGACCGCAGGGAGGGGCATCACTGAAGCTTTCTTT
TRBV7-2	TRBD1	.	TRBJ2-7	CASSLALGMGQTDEQYF	TGTGCCAGCAGCTTAGCGCTAGGCATGGGACAGACCGACGAGCAGTACTTC
TRBV27	.	.	TRBJ2-7	CASSFKGRHEQYF	TGTGCCAGCAGTTTTAAGGGGCGCCACGAGCAGTACTTC
TRBV11-3	TRBD1	.	TRBJ2-2	CASREGGNTGELFF	TGTGCCAGCAGGGAAGGGGGCAACACCGGGGAGCTGTTTTTT
TRBV27	.	few	TRBJ1-1	CASRLNTEAFF	TGTGCCAGCAGACTTAACACTGAAGCTTTCTTT
TRBV2	.	.	TRBJ2-6	CASSEWVSQYRSGANVLTF	TGTGCCAGCAGTGAGTGGGTCAGTCAATACCGCTCTGGGGCCAACGTCCTGACTTTC